One and the same sample provided the 31 T cell receptor beta chains below, sequenced in a study of cytomegalovirus exposure and HLA in healthy donors (dated by TCRdb to 2017 to 2019). The library was prepared using the immunoSEQ multiplex PCR assay. The multiplex PCR relied on a mix of 60 forward primers for TCR Vbeta segments and 13 reverse primers for TCR Jbeta segments. Not all clones reach the TCRdb copy of this immuneACCESS table, which keeps in-frame sequences only. Checked studies attribute under half of the gap to unresolved V genes and leave the rest unexplained. Present in this sample are about 63,000 clones, almost 75% of which were seen just once. 4.5% to 5.5% of the sample is taken by the ten largest. The material sequenced was PBMCs. The receptor source for this set is a man between 45 and 60 years old in good health and CMV-seronegative.

V and J are TRBV18 and TRBJ2-1, with 13 nucleotides matching TRBD2. The trim removed 2 bases at V and 2 bases at J, leaving 3 bases unmatched. Germline CDR1 is KGHSH and CDR2 is LQKENI. The CDR3 consists of 17 residues. The CDR3 DNA follows: TGTGCCAGCTCACCAACACTAGCGGGGGGGACCTACAATGAGCAGTTCTTC. Protein sequence: CASSPTLAGGTYNEQFF.

The chain carries TRBV6-1 and TRBJ2-4; unclear D gene. The CDR3 consists of 13 residues. Germline V gene lookup returns CDR1 MNHNS and CDR2 SASEGT. V gave up 5 bases and J gave up 0 bases, with 5 bases separating them. This chain's CDR3 is CASSSRAKNIQYF. Written as DNA, the CDR3 is TGTGCCAGCAGTTCCCGAGCCAAAAACATTCAGTACTTC.

This clone was counted once. The rearrangement links TRBV6-5 to TRBJ1-2; tentative D call: TRBD1 (6 bases). Between the trimmed V and J ends, which lost 2 bases and 11 bases, there was a span of 21 bases. The CDR3 length is 15 residues. Germline assignment: CDR1 MNHEY and CDR2 SVGAGI. The CDR3 region is CASSYPLAGVARYTF. The DNA for the CDR3 is TGTGCCAGCAGTTACCCATTGGCAGGGGTCGCGCGGTACACCTTC.

The chain uses TRBV27 and TRBJ1-1; 7 nucleotides match TRBD1. V was pared by 4 bases and J by 0 bases, with 5 bases of the junction left unmatched. The CDR3 is 15 residues long. Germline lookup yields CDR1 MNHEY and CDR2 SMNVEV (reference sequence). The CDR3 DNA is TGTGCCAGCAGTTCGCGGACAGGCCTGAACACTGAAGCTTTCTTT. Translated: CASSSRTGLNTEAFF.

The sample holds a few counts of this clone. The chain carries TRBV5-1 and TRBJ2-7, with D possibly being TRBD1 (5 bases). Trimming cost V 1 base and J 3 bases, with 11 bases left between them. This CDR3 is built from 14 residues. CDR1 and CDR2 from the germline V gene are SGHRS and YFSETQ. The CDR3 sequence is CASSLRQSGYEQYF. DNA for the CDR3: TGCGCCAGCAGCTTGCGACAGTCCGGCTACGAGCAGTACTTC. The whole variable domain, filled in from reference TRBV5-1 and TRBJ2-7, reads KAGVTQTPRYLIKTRGQQVTLSCSPISGHRSVSWYQQTPGQGLQFLFEYFSETQRNKGNFPGRFSGRQFSNSRSEMNVSTLELGDSALYLCASSLRQSGYEQYFGPGTRLTVT.

Comments on this clone: A junction boundary mismatches the germline segment, possibly from a read error. The chain couples TRBV5-6 to TRBJ1-2; 8 bases are shared with TRBD1. Per the germline V gene, CDR1 is SGHDT and CDR2 is YYEEEE. This CDR3 has 15 amino acids. This CDR3 is CASCFWDRSYGGYTF. CDR3 bases: TGTGCCAGCTGCTTTTGGGACAGGAGCTATGGGGGCTACACCTTC.

This clone has only a few counts. The chain couples TRBV18 to TRBJ2-2, with 7 bases matching TRBD1. The CDR3 extends over 14 amino acids. V lost 10 bases to trimming and J lost 6 bases; unmatched junction nucleotides: 11. Germline CDR1 and CDR2: KGHSH and LQKENI. The CDR3 nucleotides are TGTGCCAACAATCGAGAGGGGGCCGCCGGGGAGCTGTTTTTT. This codes for CANNREGAAGELFF.

The V and J genes are TRBV10-2 and TRBJ1-2, with 7 bases matching TRBD1. The CDR3 spans 15 residues. CDR1 and CDR2 from the germline V gene are WSHSY and SAAADI. V shed 3 bases, J shed 8 bases, and the junction held 12 bases outside the gene matches. The CDR3 coding sequence is TGCGCCAGCAGTGACGGCGGACAGGTTGTCGGCGGCTACACCTTC. Translation gives CASSDGGQVVGGYTF.

The DNA for the CDR3 is TGTGCCAGCAGCGTAGTTGGGACAGGACTATACAATGAGCAGTTCTTC. Translating it yields CASSVVGTGLYNEQFF. The chain uses TRBV9 and TRBJ2-1, with 8 bases fitting TRBD1. Germline V gene data show CDR1 as SGDLS and CDR2 as YYNGEE. The V segment lost 0 bases and the J segment 4 bases; nucleotides outside the gene matches: 6. The CDR3 length is 16 residues.

The rearrangement uses TRBV5-5 and TRBJ2-7; the D gene is possibly TRBD2 (5 bases). This CDR3 contains 16 residues. Trimming shortened V by 2 bases and J by 6 bases, and 21 bases separated the two germline ends. Looked up from germline, CDR1 is SGHKS and CDR2 is YYEKEE (reference sequence). CDR3 coding DNA: TGTGCCAGCAGCTTCGAAAGGACGGGAATCCTTCCCGAGCAGTACTTC. This sequence encodes CASSFERTGILPEQYF.

In its sample, this clone was seen a few times. The V gene is TRBV7-9, the J gene TRBJ2-6; possibly TRBD1 for D (6 bases). Germline values: CDR1 SEHNR, CDR2 FQNEAQ (reference sequence). CDR3 length: 17 amino acids. Trimming shortened V by 3 bases and J by 2 bases, and 14 bases separated the two germline ends. CDR3 sequence: CASSFPTGRPGANVLTF. The CDR3 nucleotides are TGTGCCAGCAGCTTCCCCACAGGGAGACCTGGGGCCAACGTCCTGACTTTC.

V usage is TRBV5-1 and J usage is TRBJ2-4; 10 bases align to TRBD2. After removal of 1 base from V and 7 bases from J, the junction contained 2 bases not matched to a gene. The germline gives CDR1 SGHRS, CDR2 YFSETQ. The CDR3 contains 14 residues. CDR3 sequence: CASSLLAGDNIQYF. The CDR3 DNA reads TGCGCCAGCAGCTTGCTAGCGGGGGATAACATTCAGTACTTC. Filled out from reference TRBV5-1 and TRBJ2-4, the complete variable domain reads KAGVTQTPRYLIKTRGQQVTLSCSPISGHRSVSWYQQTPGQGLQFLFEYFSETQRNKGNFPGRFSGRQFSNSRSEMNVSTLELGDSALYLCASSLLAGDNIQYFGAGTRLSVL.

The CDR3 here is CASSLAGSTDTQYF. DNA for the CDR3: TGTGCCAGCAGTCTAGCGGGGAGCACAGATACGCAGTATTTT. The rearrangement joins TRBV6-5 to TRBJ2-3, with 9 nucleotides matching TRBD2. The CDR3 contains 14 residues. The V gene end was trimmed by 5 bases and the J gene end by 0 bases; junction bases not matched to a gene: 0. The germline gives CDR1 MNHEY, CDR2 SVGAGI.

The chain is built from TRBV7-9 and TRBJ1-3; TRBD1 agrees at 7 bases. The length of the CDR3 is 19 residues. CDR1 is SEHNR, CDR2 FQNEAQ, per germline (reference sequence). V shed 5 bases and J 4 bases; nucleotides not matched to a gene: 20. Here the CDR3 reads CASSPTGTVKVRGGNTIYF. Here the CDR3 DNA reads TGTGCCAGCAGCCCCACCGGGACAGTGAAGGTTCGGGGCGGAAACACCATATATTTT. Full variable domain (remainder filled in from reference TRBV7-9 and TRBJ1-3): DTGVSQNPRHKITKRGQNVTFRCDPISEHNRLYWYRQTLGQGPEFLTYFQNEAQLEKSRLLSDRFSAERPKGSFSTLEIQRTEQGDSAMYLCASSPTGTVKVRGGNTIYFGEGSWLTVV.

The chain links TRBV2 to TRBJ2-7; 7 nucleotides line up with TRBD1. Germline CDR1 and CDR2: SNHLY and FYNNEI. The CDR3 is 15 amino acids. Trimming took 6 bases from V and 4 from J; bases not matched to a gene: 12. CDR3 nucleotide sequence: TGTGCCAGCAGCATTCCGGGACAGAACCGTTACGAGCAGTACTTC. It encodes CASSIPGQNRYEQYF.

This clone was counted a single time. This CDR3 reads CASSEGYEQYF. As DNA, the CDR3 is TGTGCCAGCAGCGAGGGCTACGAGCAGTACTTC. The chain has TRBV6-6 and TRBJ2-7; tentatively, D is TRBD2 (5 bases). The CDR3 has 11 residues. Trimming shortened V by 6 bases and J by 3 bases, and 6 bases separated the two germline ends. Germline-derived CDR1 and CDR2 are MNHNY and SVGAGI (reference sequence).

About this clone itself: This same CDR3 is encoded by further DNA sequences in the sample. CDR3 bases: TGTGCCAGCAGCACCTACTACGAGCAGTACTTC. Amino acid sequence: CASSTYYEQYF. The V gene is TRBV7-9, the J gene TRBJ2-7; D is undetermined. The CDR3 sequence is 11 residues long. V was cut by 5 bases and J by 3 bases, with 5 bases left in between. Germline V gene sequence: CDR1 SEHNR, CDR2 FQNEAQ (reference sequence).

This clone occurred a few times. The genes are TRBV2 and TRBJ1-3; D is perhaps TRBD1 (6 bases). Trimming removed 7 bases from V and 4 bases from J, with 14 bases in between. Looked up from germline, CDR1 is SNHLY and CDR2 is FYNNEI. The CDR3 length is 14 residues. CDR3 DNA sequence: TGTGCCAGCACCGGGGGGCTTTCAGGAAACACCATATATTTT. Protein sequence: CASTGGLSGNTIYF. The whole variable domain, remainder taken from reference TRBV2 and TRBJ1-3, is EPEVTQTPSHQVTQMGQEVILRCVPISNHLYFYWYRQILGQKVEFLVSFYNNEISEKSEIFDDQFSVERPDGSNFTLKIRSTKLEDSAMYFCASTGGLSGNTIYFGEGSWLTVV.

J is TRBJ1-5 and V is TRBV11-2, with D perhaps TRBD1 (5 bases). This CDR3 has 13 residues. Trimming removed 3 bases at V and 5 bases at J, with 8 bases between. Germline loops: CDR1 SGHAT, CDR2 FQNNGV. Written as DNA, the CDR3 is TGTGCCAGCAGCTTCGGGGGGGATCAGCCCCAGCATTTT. The encoded protein is CASSFGGDQPQHF.

This chain links TRBV25-1 with TRBJ2-1; TRBD2 matches 8 bases. With V trimmed by 3 bases and J by 8 bases, 15 bases remained unmatched. This CDR3 has 17 amino acids. Germline CDR1 is MGHDK and CDR2 is SYGVNS. CDR3 nucleotide sequence: TGTGCCAGCAGTGACGTGGGGGCGGGGGGATACCTAGATGAGCAGTTCTTC. It codes for CASSDVGAGGYLDEQFF.

This chain uses TRBV5-4 with TRBJ2-1; 7 nucleotides line up with TRBD1. The V segment lost 4 bases and the J segment 7 bases; nucleotides outside the gene matches: 11. The CDR3 is 15 amino acids. CDR1 is SGHNT, CDR2 YYREEE, per germline (reference sequence). The CDR3 DNA sequence: TGTGCCAGCAGCCGGGACAGCGAACCGGGGAATGAGCAGTTCTTC. Its protein product is CASSRDSEPGNEQFF.

The chain combines TRBV25-1 with TRBJ1-6; D may be TRBD1 (6 bases). Trimming shortened V by 2 bases and J by 9 bases, and 14 bases separated the two germline ends. Germline V CDR1 and CDR2: MGHDK, SYGVNS. The CDR3 has 15 residues. The CDR3: CASSEGGGAGSPLHF. CDR3 DNA: TGTGCCAGCAGTGAAGGTGGGGGGGCAGGTTCACCCCTCCACTTT.

This clone was observed a few times. J is TRBJ2-1 and V is TRBV7-9; TRBD1 aligns across 10 bases. The germline V gene encodes CDR1 SEHNR and CDR2 FQNEAQ (reference sequence). This CDR3 is built from 17 residues. Losses at the gene ends were 5 bases for V and 5 bases for J; bases not matched to a gene: 12. The DNA of the CDR3 is TGTGCCAGCAGCCTCTCCGGGACAGGGGTATGGGACAATGAGCAGTTCTTC. Translated: CASSLSGTGVWDNEQFF.

This chain links TRBV7-2 with TRBJ2-5; the match to TRBD1 covers 8 bases. The better agreement between TRBJ2-7 and the DNA end casts doubt on the J call. Germline-derived CDR1 and CDR2 are SGHTA and FQGNSA. CDR3 size: 14 residues. The CDR3 DNA reads TGTGCCAGCAGCTTAACAGGGGGCTCCTACGAGCAGTACTTC. Its protein product is CASSLTGGSYEQYF.

V gene TRBV9 combines with J gene TRBJ2-1; TRBD1 agrees at 8 bases. The CDR3 consists of 18 residues. Germline V CDR1 and CDR2: SGDLS, YYNGEE. Losses at the gene ends were 3 bases for V and 0 bases for J; bases not matched to a gene: 11. The CDR3 sequence: CASSGWTGLLRSYNEQFF. The CDR3 coding sequence is TGTGCCAGCAGCGGTTGGACAGGGTTACTACGCTCCTACAATGAGCAGTTCTTC. The whole variable domain, remainder taken from reference TRBV9 and TRBJ2-1, is DSGVTQTPKHLITATGQRVTLRCSPRSGDLSVYWYQQSLDQGLQFLIQYYNGEERAKGNILERFSAQQFPDLHSELNLSSLELGDSALYFCASSGWTGLLRSYNEQFFGPGTRLTVL.

The chain links TRBV5-4 to TRBJ1-1; weak D call: TRBD1 (6 bases). The CDR3 is made up of 14 amino acids. CDR1 SGHNT and CDR2 YYREEE come from the germline V gene (reference sequence). Between the trimmed V and J ends, which lost 4 bases and 11 bases, there was a span of 21 bases. The CDR3 is CASSPVYQGSEAFF. In DNA, the CDR3 is TGTGCCAGCAGCCCCGTGTACCAGGGGAGCGAGGCTTTCTTT.

V is TRBV4-1 and J is TRBJ2-7, with 12 bases matching TRBD1. Germline V lookup: CDR1 MGHRA, CDR2 YSYEKL. The CDR3 covers 15 residues. V dropped 5 bases and J dropped 3; count of bases not matched to a gene: 5. CDR3 sequence: CASSEGTGGRYEQYF. The CDR3 coding sequence is TGCGCCAGCAGCGAAGGGACAGGGGGCCGCTACGAGCAGTACTTC.

This clone was detected many times. V and J are TRBV6-5 and TRBJ2-6, with D possibly being TRBD1 (6 bases). CDR3 length: 16 amino acids. Per germline, CDR1 MNHEY and CDR2 SVGAGI. Trimming cost V 2 bases and J 0 bases, with 8 bases left between them. Here the CDR3 reads CASSYQGTSGANVLTF. For the CDR3, the DNA is TGTGCCAGCAGTTACCAGGGGACCTCTGGGGCCAACGTCCTGACTTTC.

The rearrangement uses TRBV5-1 and TRBJ1-1, with D maybe TRBD1 (5 bases). V was clipped by 0 bases and J by 1 base, with 10 bases between them. The CDR3 has 15 amino acids. CDR1 is SGHRS, CDR2 YFSETQ, per germline. CDR3 in DNA: TGCGCCAGCAGCTTGGGAGCAGGACAGAACACTGAAGCTTTCTTT. Translated, it gives CASSLGAGQNTEAFF.

This chain uses TRBV4-1 with TRBJ1-5; D might be TRBD1 (6 bases). There are 14 residues in the CDR3. V was trimmed by 6 bases and J by 7 bases, leaving 16 bases between them. The germline V gene has CDR1 MGHRA and CDR2 YSYEKL. The CDR3 protein is CASSRGGAGQPQHF. The CDR3 DNA sequence: TGCGCCAGCAGTCGCGGGGGGGCTGGACAGCCCCAGCATTTT.

This clone occurred once. The V call is TRBV9, the J call TRBJ2-7, with 8 positions matching TRBD1. V was pared by 0 bases and J by 5 bases, with 4 bases of the junction left unmatched. The CDR3 has 14 residues. Germline V lookup: CDR1 SGDLS, CDR2 YYNGEE. The CDR3 here is CASSVGDRNNEQYF. The DNA of the CDR3 is TGTGCCAGCAGCGTAGGGGACAGGAACAACGAGCAGTACTTC.